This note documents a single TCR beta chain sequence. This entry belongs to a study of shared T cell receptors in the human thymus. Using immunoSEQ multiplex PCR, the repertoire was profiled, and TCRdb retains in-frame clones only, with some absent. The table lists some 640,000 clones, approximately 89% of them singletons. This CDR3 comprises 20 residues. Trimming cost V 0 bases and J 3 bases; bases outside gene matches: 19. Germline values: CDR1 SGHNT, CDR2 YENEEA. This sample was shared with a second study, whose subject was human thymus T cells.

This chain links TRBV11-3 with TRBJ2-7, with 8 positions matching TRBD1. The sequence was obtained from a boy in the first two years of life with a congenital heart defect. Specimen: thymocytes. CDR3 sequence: CASSLDLRWIKDRDIYEQYF. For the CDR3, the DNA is TGTGCCAGCAGCTTAGATCTGCGGTGGATAAAGGACAGGGACATCTACGAGCAGTACTTC.